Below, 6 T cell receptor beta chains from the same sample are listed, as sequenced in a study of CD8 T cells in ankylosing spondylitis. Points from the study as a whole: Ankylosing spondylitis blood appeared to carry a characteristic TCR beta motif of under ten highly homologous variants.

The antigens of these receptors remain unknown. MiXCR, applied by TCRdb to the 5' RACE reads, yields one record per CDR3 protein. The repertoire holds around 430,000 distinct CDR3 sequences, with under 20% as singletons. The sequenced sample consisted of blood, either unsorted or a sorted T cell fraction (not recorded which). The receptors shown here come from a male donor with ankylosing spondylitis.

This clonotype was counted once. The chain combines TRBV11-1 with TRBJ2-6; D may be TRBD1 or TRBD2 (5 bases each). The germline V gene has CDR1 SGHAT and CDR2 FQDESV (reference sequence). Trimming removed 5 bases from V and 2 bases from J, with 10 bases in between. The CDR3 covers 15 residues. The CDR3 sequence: CASSREGTGANVLTF. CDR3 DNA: TGTGCCAGCAGCCGAGAGGGGACTGGGGCCAACGTCCTGACTTTC.

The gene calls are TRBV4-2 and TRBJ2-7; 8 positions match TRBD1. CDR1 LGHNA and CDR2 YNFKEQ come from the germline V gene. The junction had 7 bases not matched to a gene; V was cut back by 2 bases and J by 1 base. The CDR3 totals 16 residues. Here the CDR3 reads CASSQPDREESYEQYF. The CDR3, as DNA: TGTGCCAGCAGCCAACCGGACAGGGAAGAATCCTACGAGCAGTACTTC.

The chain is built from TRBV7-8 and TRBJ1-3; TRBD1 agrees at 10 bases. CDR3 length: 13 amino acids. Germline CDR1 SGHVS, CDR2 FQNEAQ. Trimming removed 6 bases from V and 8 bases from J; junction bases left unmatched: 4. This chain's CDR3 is CASRGDRGHTIYF. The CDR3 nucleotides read TGTGCCAGCAGAGGGGACAGGGGACACACCATATATTTT.

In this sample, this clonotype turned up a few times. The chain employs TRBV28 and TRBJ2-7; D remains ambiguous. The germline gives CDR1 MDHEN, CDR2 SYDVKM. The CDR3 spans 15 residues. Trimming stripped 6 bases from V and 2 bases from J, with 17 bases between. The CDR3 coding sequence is TGTGCCAGCAGCTCGGAAGAGTGGTGGGCCTACGAGCAGTACTTC. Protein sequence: CASSSEEWWAYEQYF.

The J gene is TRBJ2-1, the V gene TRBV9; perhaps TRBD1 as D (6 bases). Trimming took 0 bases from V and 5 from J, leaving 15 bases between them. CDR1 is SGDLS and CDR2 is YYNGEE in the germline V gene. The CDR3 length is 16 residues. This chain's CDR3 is CASSVGLLPGDNEQFF. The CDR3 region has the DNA TGTGCCAGCAGCGTAGGGCTTCTGCCAGGGGACAATGAGCAGTTCTTC.

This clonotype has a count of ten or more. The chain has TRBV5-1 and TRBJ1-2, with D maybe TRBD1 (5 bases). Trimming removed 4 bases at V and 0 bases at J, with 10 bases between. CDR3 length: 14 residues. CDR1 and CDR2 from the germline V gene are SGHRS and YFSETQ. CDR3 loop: CASSTGTANYGYTF. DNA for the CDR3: TGCGCCAGCAGCACCGGGACGGCTAACTATGGCTACACCTTC.